A single sample gave rise to the 26 T cell receptor beta chains below, sequenced in a study of blood T cells in healthy people across ages. The use of a sample-barcoded 5' primer and a J-beta primer mix characterized a second PCR of roughly 6 to 11 cycles. Each CDR3 protein gets one entry after TCRdb re-called the 5' RACE reads with MiXCR. This repertoire shows 1.5 million to 2 million distinct CDR3 sequences, 39% found once; its top ten account for 23%. The specimen sequenced was blood. The receptors stem from a human donor in good health.

In its sample, this clonotype was seen many times. The J gene is TRBJ1-2, the V gene TRBV4-3, with no clear D. V lost 0 bases to trimming and J lost 4 bases, with 9 bases between them. The CDR3 is 14 residues long. Germline V gene lookup returns CDR1 LGHNA and CDR2 YSLEER. CDR3 in DNA: TGCGCCAGCAGCCAAGACTTGGTCGGCTATGGCTACACCTTC. Protein: CASSQDLVGYGYTF.

This CDR3 reads CASSLRPSGITDTQYF. As DNA, the CDR3 is TGTGCCAGCAGCTTACGGCCTAGCGGAATCACAGATACGCAGTATTTT. J is TRBJ2-3 and V is TRBV7-2, with 7 positions matching TRBD2. Trimming took 2 bases from V and 2 from J; bases not matched to a gene: 7. This CDR3 region has 16 residues. Germline V gene sequence: CDR1 SGHTA, CDR2 FQGNSA.

This clonotype was detected a few times. The J gene is TRBJ2-5, the V gene TRBV11-3; no clear D gene. The ends were cut back, 1 base at V and 5 bases at J, with 11 bases in the middle. The germline V gene has CDR1 SGHNT and CDR2 YENEEA. This CDR3 contains 14 residues. Written as DNA, the CDR3 is TGTGCCAGCAGCTTAGTTACGAGCGCGGAGACCCAGTACTTC. Amino acid sequence: CASSLVTSAETQYF.

This clonotype occurred many times. The chain combines TRBV5-1 with TRBJ2-3, with D possibly being TRBD2 (6 bases). Germline CDR1 SGHRS, CDR2 YFSETQ. This CDR3 is built from 14 residues. Trimming took off 4 bases at V and 3 bases at J, with 12 bases between the two ends. This CDR3 is CASSRDRETDTQYF. The CDR3 DNA reads as TGCGCCAGCAGCAGGGACCGGGAGACAGATACGCAGTATTTT.

This chain links TRBV29-1 with TRBJ1-2; TRBD1 matches 10 bases. With 6 bases clipped from V and 0 bases from J, the junction kept 7 bases outside the gene matches. Germline V gene lookup returns CDR1 SQVTM and CDR2 ANQGSEA. This CDR3 is 15 amino acids long. The CDR3 DNA is TGCAGCGTCCGGGACAGGGGCTTGGCTAACTATGGCTACACCTTC. It codes for CSVRDRGLANYGYTF.

The chain links TRBV9 to TRBJ2-3; TRBD2 matches at 7 bases. The CDR3 covers 15 residues. J lost 9 bases, V lost 3 bases, and 13 bases had no gene match. Germline V gene data show CDR1 as SGDLS and CDR2 as YYNGEE. In nucleotides, the CDR3 is TGTGCCAGCAGCGGGACTAGATTCTTCCAGGAAACGCAGTATTTT. Protein product: CASSGTRFFQETQYF.

The chain has TRBV7-2 and TRBJ1-1, with D unresolved. CDR1 SGHTA and CDR2 FQGNSA come from the germline V gene. The CDR3 has 13 amino acids. V lost 2 bases, J lost 8 bases, and 12 bases lay in between. The CDR3 spells CASSLSPQVEAFF. As DNA, the CDR3 is TGTGCCAGCAGCTTAAGCCCCCAGGTAGAAGCTTTCTTT.

This clonotype was recorded a few times. The chain recombines TRBV4-2 with TRBJ2-1; 10 positions match TRBD2. The V gene end was trimmed by 1 base and the J gene end by 4 bases; junction bases not matched to a gene: 4. Looked up from germline, CDR1 is LGHNA and CDR2 is YNFKEQ. This CDR3 spans 16 amino acids. The CDR3 here is CASSQGTSGKYNEQFF. Here the CDR3 DNA reads TGTGCCAGCAGCCAAGGGACTAGCGGAAAGTACAATGAGCAGTTCTTC.

This clonotype has a handful of counts. The V gene is TRBV6-5, the J gene TRBJ1-6; no clear D gene. V was shortened by 0 bases and J by 9 bases, with 6 bases between the two germline ends. Germline values: CDR1 MNHEY, CDR2 SVGAGI. The CDR3 contains 13 residues. CDR3 DNA sequence: TGTGCCAGCAGTTACTCGGTCAGTTCACCCCTCCACTTT. Translation gives CASSYSVSSPLHF.

This sequence joins TRBV4-2 and TRBJ2-3, with 7 bases that match TRBD1. After removal of 1 base from V and 12 bases from J, the junction contained 7 bases not matched to a gene. Germline V CDR1 and CDR2: LGHNA, YNFKEQ. This CDR3 contains 13 residues. The CDR3 reads CASSQAGTDAQYF. The CDR3 DNA follows: TGTGCCAGCAGCCAAGCGGGGACAGATGCACAGTATTTT.

This chain joins TRBV29-1 and TRBJ2-3; D unclear. Germline CDR1 and CDR2: SQVTM and ANQGSEA. Trimming cost V 7 bases and J 1 base, with 15 bases left between them. The CDR3 spans 14 residues. CDR3 loop: CSAYHPSGTDTQYF. In nucleotides, the CDR3 is TGCAGCGCTTACCACCCCTCTGGCACAGATACGCAGTATTTT.

This clonotype turned up a few times. The rearrangement uses TRBV5-1 and TRBJ2-1; D unclear. V lost 0 bases to trimming and J lost 8 bases, with 15 bases between them. The germline gives CDR1 SGHRS, CDR2 YFSETQ. CDR3 length: 15 amino acids. CDR3 sequence: CASSLGPGMVDEQFF. Written as DNA, the CDR3 is TGCGCCAGCAGCTTGGGCCCCGGAATGGTGGATGAGCAGTTCTTC.

This clonotype has a handful of counts. This rearrangement joins TRBV28 to TRBJ2-4, with TRBD1 as a possible D gene (5 bases). This CDR3 has 16 amino acids. The germline CDR1 and CDR2 sequences are MDHEN and SYDVKM. Trimming removed 4 bases at V and 0 bases at J, with 13 bases between. The CDR3 region is CASSYSTALAKNIQYF. The DNA of the CDR3 is TGTGCCAGCAGTTACTCGACAGCCCTAGCCAAAAACATTCAGTACTTC.

In regard to this clonotype: Mismatch with germline at one junction end may stem from a read error. The chain employs TRBV5-6 and TRBJ2-7; tentatively, D is TRBD1 or TRBD2 (5 bases each). Germline CDR1 SGHDT, CDR2 YYEEEE. The CDR3 extends over 13 amino acids. This CDR3 reads CAGSYGTSYEQYF. In DNA, the CDR3 is TGTGCCGGCAGCTACGGGACGAGTTACGAGCAGTACTTC.

The V and J genes are TRBV20-1 and TRBJ1-2; TRBD1 matches at 7 bases. The CDR3 spans 14 residues. Trimming cost V 3 bases and J 4 bases; bases outside gene matches: 8. Germline CDR1 reads DFQATT; CDR2 reads SNEGSKA (reference sequence). For the CDR3, the DNA is TGCAGTGCTAGCGACAGGGTCCACGCCTATGGCTACACCTTC. Protein: CSASDRVHAYGYTF.

This sequence joins TRBV7-3 and TRBJ1-2, with 10 bases that match TRBD1. The CDR3 is made up of 13 amino acids. Germline trimming cut 4 bases from V and 11 bases from J; bases unmatched to any gene: 7. CDR1 and CDR2 (germline): SGHTA, FQGTGA. The CDR3 DNA sequence: TGTGCCAGCAGCTCTCGACAGGGGGCGAGATACACCTTC. Its translation: CASSSRQGARYTF.

This clonotype was found a few times. The V call is TRBV12-3 or TRBV12-4, the J call TRBJ2-3; 11 positions match TRBD1. This CDR3 has 15 residues. Trimming cost V 7 bases and J 5 bases; bases outside gene matches: 8. CDR3 sequence reads: CASTEMDRGQDTQYF. The CDR3 DNA is TGTGCCAGCACTGAGATGGACAGGGGGCAAGATACGCAGTATTTT.

This clonotype has more than one count but fewer than ten. This chain connects TRBV15 to TRBJ1-4; TRBD1 is a possible D gene (6 bases). Germline V gene lookup returns CDR1 LNHNV and CDR2 YYDKDF (reference sequence). The CDR3 has 15 residues. V lost 3 bases to trimming and J lost 7 bases, with 15 bases between them. In DNA form, the CDR3 reads TGTGCCACCAGCAGCAGAGACGGGGGCGGTGAAAAACTGTTTTTT. It translates to CATSSRDGGGEKLFF.

This clonotype was counted many times. V is TRBV7-2 and J is TRBJ2-5, with D perhaps being TRBD1 or TRBD2 (5 bases each). With 3 bases removed from V and 5 bases from J, the gap between germline ends came to 13 bases. The CDR3 runs 14 residues. Germline CDR1 SGHTA, CDR2 FQGNSA. Written as DNA, the CDR3 is TGTGCCAGCAGCTTGGGGACCATCGGGGAGACCCAGTACTTC. Translating gives CASSLGTIGETQYF.

Many counts were recorded for this clonotype. The chain employs TRBV12-3 or TRBV12-4 and TRBJ1-2, with 7 bases matching TRBD1. This CDR3 contains 13 residues. V shed 6 bases, J shed 5 bases, and the junction held 6 bases outside the gene matches. The CDR3 sequence: CASSPTGTYGYTF. The CDR3 DNA follows: TGTGCCAGCAGCCCGACAGGGACTTATGGCTACACCTTC.

This clonotype showed up just a few times. The chain links TRBV15 to TRBJ1-2; D might be TRBD1 (5 bases). This CDR3 has 17 amino acids. Trimming removed 0 bases at V and 0 bases at J, with 14 bases between. Germline lookup yields CDR1 LNHNV and CDR2 YYDKDF (reference sequence). The CDR3 nucleotides read TGTGCCACCAGCAGAGATAGGGCAGACAGATCTAACTATGGCTACACCTTC. Translating gives CATSRDRADRSNYGYTF.

The CDR3 region is CSSTPSTGSNTEAFF. The CDR3 DNA reads as TGCAGCTCCACTCCCAGTACAGGGAGCAACACTGAAGCTTTCTTT. The chain is built from TRBV29-1 and TRBJ1-1; D is perhaps TRBD1 (6 bases). The CDR3 is made up of 15 amino acids. CDR1 SQVTM and CDR2 ANQGSEA come from the germline V gene. With 8 bases removed from V and 2 bases from J, the gap between germline ends came to 21 bases.

This clonotype was observed a few times. This sequence joins TRBV7-2 and TRBJ1-2; D gene ambiguous. V gave up 6 bases and J gave up 0 bases, with 20 bases separating them. This CDR3 comprises 17 residues. Germline loops: CDR1 SGHTA, CDR2 FQGNSA. The CDR3, as DNA: TGTGCCAGCAGTCCTACCGGGAAGGTCCAGACTAACTATGGCTACACCTTC. As protein: CASSPTGKVQTNYGYTF. The full variable domain, in which reference TRBV7-2 and TRBJ1-2 provide the parts outside the CDR3, is GAGVSQSPSNKVTEKGKDVELRCDPISGHTALYWYRQSLGQGLEFLIYFQGNSAPDKSGLPSDRFSAERTGGSVSTLTIQRTQQEDSAVYLCASSPTGKVQTNYGYTFGSGTRLTVV.

This rearrangement joins TRBV29-1 to TRBJ2-5; maybe TRBD1 (7 bases). Trimming took 6 bases from V and 0 from J, leaving 17 bases between them. Germline CDR1 and CDR2: SQVTM and ANQGSEA. The CDR3 consists of 15 residues. The CDR3 reads CSVISSRGDQETQYF. In nucleotides, the CDR3 is TGCAGCGTGATCTCCTCCAGGGGGGACCAAGAGACCCAGTACTTC.

This clonotype showed up just a few times. The V and J genes are TRBV7-9 and TRBJ2-5; the D gene is possibly TRBD1 (6 bases). The germline gives CDR1 SEHNR, CDR2 FQNEAQ (reference sequence). This CDR3 region has 13 residues. The germline V and J ends were trimmed by 5 bases and 11 bases, with 18 bases remaining between them. The CDR3 nucleotides are TGTGCCAGCAGCGCTCATTTGGCAGGGGAGCAGTACTTC. It encodes CASSAHLAGEQYF.

This clonotype was seen only a few times. This chain joins TRBV11-2 and TRBJ2-1, with D unclear. This CDR3 has 17 amino acids. V lost 2 bases and J 10 bases, leaving 24 bases between the germline ends. Germline V gives CDR1 SGHAT, CDR2 FQNNGV. The CDR3 coding sequence is TGTGCCAGCAGCTTACGGTTCCTGGGCGATTTAACCGGGGAGCAGTTCTTC. Amino acid sequence: CASSLRFLGDLTGEQFF.